The rows below give T cell receptor beta chains drawn from one sample of a study of blood T cell repertoires in COVID-19. Sequencing was performed with immunoSEQ multiplex PCR; in TCRdb, only in-frame clones are kept and a portion is missing. The repertoire has almost 400,000 clones, roughly 91% of them found once; the top ten carry about 1.7%. Sequencing input: PBMCs or T cells enriched from blood (not recorded which). The receptors were gathered from a woman aged 25 to 39 who had recovered from COVID-19. CDR3s include the opening cysteine and the closing phenylalanine or tryptophan. D genes are given only for firm matches. Where a row states a size, it is once, few, many or the class of an expanded clone; other rows omit it.

>NA|NA|TRBV2|TRBJ2-3
TGTGCCAGCAGGAGCCGGTGGGCGTATTCCCCAGATACGCAGTATTTT
CASRSRWAYSPDTQYF
>NA|TRBD1|TRBV5-1|TRBJ2-5
TGCGCCAGCAGCTTGGAGGGACAGACCCAAGAGACCCAGTACTTC
CASSLEGQTQETQYF
>NA|NA|TRBV7-6|TRBJ2-1
TGTGCCAGCAGCTTAGTTTCCAGATACAATGAGCAGTTCTTC
CASSLVSRYNEQFF
>NA|TRBD1|TRBV29-1|TRBJ1-1
TGCAGCGCTGCTACAGGGGAGGCTTTCTTT
CSAATGEAFF
>NA|TRBD1|TRBV7-9|TRBJ2-7
TGTGCCAGCAGCTCGGACAGGATTTACTACGAGCAGTACTTC
CASSSDRIYYEQYF
>NA|TRBD1|TRBV6-4|TRBJ1-5
TGTGCCAGCAGTGACCGGGACAGGGGTCAGCCCCAGCATTTT
CASSDRDRGQPQHF
>NA|TRBD2|TRBV7-9|TRBJ2-3
TGTGCCAGCAGCTTAACTAGCGGGAGGCACACAGATACGCAGTATTTT
CASSLTSGRHTDTQYF
>NA|NA|TRBV29-1|TRBJ1-1
TGCAGCGTTGCGGGTGTAGATACTGAAGCTTTCTTT
CSVAGVDTEAFF
>few|NA|TRBV4-3|TRBJ2-3
TGCGCCAGCAGCCAAGTTCAGGGGTCAGGTGCAGATACGCAGTATTTT
CASSQVQGSGADTQYF
>NA|NA|TRBV19|TRBJ1-4
TGTGCCAGACAGGGTCGCCTCTATGAAAAACTGTTTTTT
CARQGRLYEKLFF
>NA|NA|TRBV30|TRBJ1-5
TGTGCCTGGAGTAAGGGGGGGGGAAAAGAACAGCCCCAGCATTTT
CAWSKGGGKEQPQHF
>NA|TRBD1|TRBV30|TRBJ1-2
TGTGCCTGGACTACCCAGGGGGGCGATGGCTACACCTTC
CAWTTQGGDGYTF
>NA|TRBD1|TRBV13|TRBJ2-1
TGTGCCAGCAGCTTAGGCCCCTACCCCACGAGAGGGGGCACAAGGGGTGGCAATGAGCAGTTCTTC
CASSLGPYPTRGGTRGGNEQFF
>NA|TRBD1|TRBV7-9|TRBJ1-1
TGTGCCAGCAGCTTAGCGTCGGACAGGTCGAACACTGAAGCTTTCTTT
CASSLASDRSNTEAFF
>once|NA|TRBV28|TRBJ2-7
TGTGCCAGCAGCCCCACAAGAACCTACGAGCAGTACTTC
CASSPTRTYEQYF
>NA|NA|TRBV6-5|TRBJ1-6
TGTGCCAGCAGACCCCGCGCGGGGCTAAATTCACCCCTCCACTTT
CASRPRAGLNSPLHF
>NA|NA|TRBV28|TRBJ1-2
TGTGCCAGCAGAGATCTCGGCAGGCCGTTGCCTGGCTACACCTTC
CASRDLGRPLPGYTF
>NA|NA|TRBV5-1|TRBJ1-2
TGCGCCAGCAGCTTGGCCGGGGGAACCTCCTATGGCTACACCTTC
CASSLAGGTSYGYTF
>NA|TRBD1|TRBV27|TRBJ1-1
TGTGCCAGCAGTTACCTTAGGACAGGGGCGAACACTGAAGCTTTCTTT
CASSYLRTGANTEAFF
>once|NA|TRBV18|TRBJ1-1
TGTGCCAGCTCACCACCGCAGGGAGGGGTCACTGAAGCTTTCTTT
CASSPPQGGVTEAFF
>NA|NA|TRBV19|TRBJ1-1
TGTGCCAGTAGTATGGCAGGGGCGGTGAACACTGAAGCTTTCTTT
CASSMAGAVNTEAFF
>NA|TRBD1|TRBV29-1|TRBJ2-4
TGCAGCGTCACAGGGGAAGACAAAAACATTCAGTACTTC
CSVTGEDKNIQYF
>NA|NA|TRBV14|TRBJ1-4
TGTGCCAGCAGCCCAGGGACACTCTATAATGAAAAACTGTTTTTT
CASSPGTLYNEKLFF
>NA|NA|TRBV28|TRBJ1-2
TGTGCCAGCAGTTTCAGCCAGGGCCCCTACTATGGCTACACCTTC
CASSFSQGPYYGYTF
>NA|NA|TRBV19|TRBJ2-1
TGTGCCAGTAGCGCAGCTGGGGCGGATGAGCAGTTCTTC
CASSAAGADEQFF
>once|NA|TRBV2|TRBJ2-7
TGTGCCAGCACTTACACCTACGAGCAGTACTTC
CASTYTYEQYF
>NA|TRBD1|TRBV18|TRBJ1-1
TGTGCCACTAGGACAGGGTTGACTCCGAACACTGAAGCTTTCTTT
CATRTGLTPNTEAFF
>many|TRBD1|TRBV28|TRBJ2-7
TGTGCCAGCAGTCCTAGGACAGGGCTCTCCTACGAGCAGTACTTC
CASSPRTGLSYEQYF
>NA|TRBD1|TRBV4-1|TRBJ2-7
TGCGCCAGCAGCCAAGGACAGGGCGCGATTATTGACGAGCAGTACTTC
CASSQGQGAIIDEQYF
>NA|TRBD1|TRBV20-1|TRBJ2-1
TGCAGTGCTAGTGGACAGGGATCGCAGTTCTTC
CSASGQGSQFF
>NA|TRBD1|TRBV6-6|TRBJ2-1
TGTGCCAGCAGTATATGGACAGGGAACAATGAGCAGTTCTTC
CASSIWTGNNEQFF
>NA|NA|TRBV7-9|TRBJ1-2
TGTGCCAGCAGCTTCCCGCTAGCTAACTATGGCTACACCTTC
CASSFPLANYGYTF
>NA|NA|TRBV9|TRBJ2-2
TGTGCCAGCAGCGGTCCGGTTGCGGGCCAGAACACCGGGGAGCTGTTTTTT
CASSGPVAGQNTGELFF
>NA|TRBD2|TRBV10-2|TRBJ2-7
TGCGCCAGCAGGGAAGGACTAGCGGGACCCTACGAGCAGTACTTC
CASREGLAGPYEQYF
>NA|TRBD2|TRBV11-2|TRBJ2-1
TGTGCCAGCAGTCTAGGAGCGGGATCCTCCTATGAGCAGTTCTTC
CASSLGAGSSYEQFF
>NA|TRBD1|TRBV7-9|TRBJ1-4
TGTGCCAGCAGCTACAGGGGGCGGAGGGATGAAAAACTGTTTTTT
CASSYRGRRDEKLFF
>NA|NA|TRBV10-2|TRBJ1-3
TGCGCCAAGCCACTGGGAGCACCTCAGGCTGGAAACACCATATATTTT
CAKPLGAPQAGNTIYF
>NA|TRBD2|TRBV28|TRBJ2-1
TGTGCCAGCAGTCCTACTAGCGTCAATGAGCAGTTCTTC
CASSPTSVNEQFF
>NA|TRBD2|TRBV28|TRBJ2-7
TGTGCCAGCATTTCCTTAGCGGGTGGTTACGAGCAGTACTTC
CASISLAGGYEQYF
>NA|TRBD1|TRBV18|TRBJ1-1
TGTGCCAGCTCATCCTCAGGGGGGAACACTGAAGCTTTCTTT
CASSSSGGNTEAFF
>NA|NA|TRBV11-3|TRBJ2-2
TGTGCCAGCAGCTTAGTTGGCGGAATTGACACCGGGGAGCTGTTTTTT
CASSLVGGIDTGELFF
>NA|TRBD1|TRBV4-1|TRBJ1-2
TGCGCCAGCAAAGCAATAGGGGACAGGGGGCGGTCTGGCTACACCTTC
CASKAIGDRGRSGYTF
>NA|NA|TRBV25-1|TRBJ1-5
TGTGCCAGCAGTGACGGAGGGCTTCAGCCCCAGCATTTT
CASSDGGLQPQHF
>NA|NA|TRBV3-1/TRBV3-2|TRBJ2-7
TGTGCCAGCAGCCAAGTTTCATACGAGCAGTACTTC
CASSQVSYEQYF
>NA|NA|TRBV4-1|TRBJ2-7
TGCGCCAGCAGCCAAGGGAGGGCAGTCTCCTACGAGCAGTACTTC
CASSQGRAVSYEQYF
>NA|NA|TRBV7-9|TRBJ1-5
TGTGCCAGCAGCAGCCGTGGAGGGATCGAGCAGCCCCAGCATTTT
CASSSRGGIEQPQHF
>NA|NA|TRBV6-6|TRBJ1-3
TGTGCCAGCAGTTTACAGGGAGGGGGGGGAAACACCATATATTTT
CASSLQGGGGNTIYF
>NA|NA|TRBV28|TRBJ1-2
TGTGCCAGCAGTTTAGTTGGTCGTAGCGGCTACACCTTC
CASSLVGRSGYTF
>NA|TRBD1|TRBV5-6|TRBJ2-2
TGTGCCAGCAGCCCCGCGGGACAGGATCATACCGGGGAGCTGTTTTTT
CASSPAGQDHTGELFF
>NA|TRBD1|TRBV27|TRBJ1-2
TGTGCCAGCAGTTTCGGACAGGGCACCTACTATGGCTACACCTTC
CASSFGQGTYYGYTF
>NA|NA|TRBV19|TRBJ1-4
TGTGCCAGTCGATTCCCGGGACACCTTAATGAAAAACTGTTTTTT
CASRFPGHLNEKLFF
>NA|TRBD1|TRBV5-4|TRBJ1-1
TGTGCCAGCAGCGCCACAGGGGGCGCGGGCACTGAAGCTTTCTTT
CASSATGGAGTEAFF
>NA|NA|TRBV6-6|TRBJ1-2
TGTGCCAGCAGCGACAGGAGAGGCGATGGCTACACCTTC
CASSDRRGDGYTF
>few|NA|TRBV7-6|TRBJ2-7
TGTGCCAGCAGCCCCCGAAGCAACAGTTTATACGAGCAGTACTTC
CASSPRSNSLYEQYF